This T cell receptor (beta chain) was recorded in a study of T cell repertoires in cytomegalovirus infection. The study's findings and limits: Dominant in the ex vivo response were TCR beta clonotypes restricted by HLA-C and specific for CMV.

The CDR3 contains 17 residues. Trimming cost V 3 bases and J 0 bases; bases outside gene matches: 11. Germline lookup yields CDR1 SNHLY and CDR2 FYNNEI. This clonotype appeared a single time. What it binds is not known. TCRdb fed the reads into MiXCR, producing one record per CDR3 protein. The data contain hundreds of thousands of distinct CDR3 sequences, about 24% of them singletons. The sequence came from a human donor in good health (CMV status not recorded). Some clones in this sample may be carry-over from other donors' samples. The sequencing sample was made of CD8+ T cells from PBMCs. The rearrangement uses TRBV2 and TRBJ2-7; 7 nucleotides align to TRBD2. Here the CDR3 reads CASSDGGEGRLSYEQYV. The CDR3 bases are TGTGCCAGCAGTGACGGAGGGGAGGGCAGACTCTCCTACGAGCAGTACGTC.